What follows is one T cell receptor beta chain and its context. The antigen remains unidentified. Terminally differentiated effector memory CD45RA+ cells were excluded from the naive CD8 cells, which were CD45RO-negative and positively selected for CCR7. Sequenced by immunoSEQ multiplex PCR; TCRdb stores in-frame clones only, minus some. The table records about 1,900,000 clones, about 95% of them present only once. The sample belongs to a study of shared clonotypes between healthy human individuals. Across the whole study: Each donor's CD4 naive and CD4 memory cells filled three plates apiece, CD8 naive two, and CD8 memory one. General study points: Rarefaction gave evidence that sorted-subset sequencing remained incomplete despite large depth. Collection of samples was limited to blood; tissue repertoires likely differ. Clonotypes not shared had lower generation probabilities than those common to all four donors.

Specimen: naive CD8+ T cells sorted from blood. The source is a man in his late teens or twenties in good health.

The CDR3 here is CASRQGGSPLHF. The CDR3 DNA is TGTGCCAGCCGACAGGGTGGGTCACCCCTCCACTTT. This chain joins TRBV5-4 and TRBJ1-6, with 7 bases matching TRBD1. With 7 bases clipped from V and 10 bases from J, the junction kept 5 bases outside the gene matches. Germline assignment: CDR1 SGHNT and CDR2 YYREEE (reference sequence). This CDR3 contains 12 residues.